The 17 T cell receptor beta chains reported below all come from one sample, sequenced in a study of blood T cell repertoires in COVID-19. Using immunoSEQ multiplex PCR, the repertoire was profiled, and TCRdb retains in-frame clones only, with some absent. The data hold about 250,000 clones, with around 80% observed a single time. What was sequenced was PBMCs or T cells enriched from blood (not recorded which). These receptors all come from a man aged 35 to 55 who had been exposed to COVID-19.

This clone has only one observation. The V gene is TRBV10-3, the J gene TRBJ1-2, with D perhaps matching TRBD1 (6 bases). CDR3 length: 14 amino acids. Per the germline V gene, CDR1 is ENHRY and CDR2 is SYGVKD. V lost 3 bases to trimming and J lost 7 bases, with 15 bases between them. DNA of the CDR3: TGTGCCATCAGTGAAGGACAGCTGACAAGTGGCTACACCTTC. The encoded protein is CAISEGQLTSGYTF.

The chain recombines TRBV4-1 with TRBJ1-2, with TRBD1 matching 10 bases. This CDR3 is built from 15 residues. Germline CDR1 reads MGHRA; CDR2 reads YSYEKL. Trimming removed 4 bases from V and 6 bases from J; junction bases left unmatched: 8. CDR3 in DNA: TGCGCCAGCAGCCGATCCGGGACAGGGGACGATGGCTACACCTTC. This gives the protein CASSRSGTGDDGYTF.

The chain is built from TRBV18 and TRBJ1-2; D unresolved. Per the germline V gene, CDR1 is KGHSH and CDR2 is LQKENI. The CDR3 sequence is 13 residues long. The V gene lost 3 bases and the J gene lost 4 bases, with 9 bases spanning the gap. The CDR3 sequence is CASSPESGYGYTF. The CDR3 DNA sequence: TGTGCCAGCTCACCTGAGTCTGGCTATGGCTACACCTTC.

The chain is built from TRBV3-1 (or the pseudogene TRBV3-2) and TRBJ2-5; D perhaps matches TRBD1 (7 bases). Germline V gene data show CDR1 as LGHDT and CDR2 as YNNKEL (reference sequence). The CDR3 is 15 residues long. V shed 4 bases and J shed 5 bases, with 17 bases lying between them. The CDR3: CASSPGRAGGETQYF. The CDR3, as DNA: TGTGCCAGCAGCCCCGGACGTGCAGGGGGGGAGACCCAGTACTTC.

This clone was counted only a few times. The CDR3, as DNA: TGTGCTAGTGGCGGGAACTACAATGAGCAGTTCTTC. This gives the protein CASGGNYNEQFF. The chain joins TRBV12-5 to TRBJ2-1, with D possibly matching TRBD2 (5 bases). Germline CDR1 reads LGHNT; CDR2 reads FRNRAP. The ends were cut back, 6 bases at V and 3 bases at J, with 6 bases in the middle. The CDR3 is 12 residues long.

The chain employs TRBV18 and TRBJ2-2; D is undetermined. V gave up 3 bases and J gave up 2 bases, with 13 bases separating them. CDR1 and CDR2 from the germline V gene are KGHSH and LQKENI. This CDR3 region has 16 residues. The CDR3 DNA reads as TGTGCCAGCTCACCCCGTAACAGCCAAAACACCGGGGAGCTGTTTTTT. Amino acids: CASSPRNSQNTGELFF.

This sequence joins TRBV3-1 (or the pseudogene TRBV3-2) and TRBJ2-1; D uncertain. This CDR3 is built from 15 residues. The V gene lost 4 bases and the J gene lost 3 bases, with 13 bases spanning the gap. The germline V gene encodes CDR1 LGHDT and CDR2 YNNKEL (reference sequence). The CDR3 nucleotides read TGTGCCAGCAGCCCCTGGTCCGCCAGCTACAATGAGCAGTTCTTC. Translation gives CASSPWSASYNEQFF.

The gene calls are TRBV4-2 and TRBJ2-6, with D hard to call. Per the germline V gene, CDR1 is LGHNA and CDR2 is YNFKEQ. V dropped 1 base and J dropped 0 bases, with 10 bases sitting between them. This CDR3 has 17 residues. This CDR3 is CASSQGSEVSGANVLTF. The CDR3 DNA reads TGTGCCAGCAGCCAAGGTTCAGAAGTCTCTGGGGCCAACGTCCTGACTTTC.

The V and J genes are TRBV27 and TRBJ2-1; D may be TRBD1 (6 bases). The CDR3 extends over 14 amino acids. Germline V lookup: CDR1 MNHEY, CDR2 SMNVEV (reference sequence). V lost 10 bases and J lost 5, with 18 bases in between. DNA of the CDR3: TGTGCCACCCGGATGGGGACAAGTCACAATGAGCAGTTCTTC. This codes for CATRMGTSHNEQFF.

V is TRBV6-1 and J is TRBJ2-4; 11 bases are a match to TRBD2. The CDR3 runs to 18 residues. The V segment lost 2 bases and the J segment 0 bases; nucleotides outside the gene matches: 6. The germline CDR1 and CDR2 sequences are MNHNS and SASEGT. DNA of the CDR3: TGTGCCAGCAGTGAATTAGCGGGAGGGGAGCTAGCCAAAAACATTCAGTACTTC. This encodes CASSELAGGELAKNIQYF.

The gene calls are TRBV7-2 and TRBJ2-5; a weak D match, TRBD1 (5 bases). V dropped 5 bases and J dropped 3 bases, with 16 bases sitting between them. This CDR3 spans 15 amino acids. Germline assignment: CDR1 SGHTA and CDR2 FQGNSA. In DNA, the CDR3 is TGTGCCAGCAGCCCCCAAACAGGAAACAAAGAGACCCAGTACTTC. It codes for CASSPQTGNKETQYF.

On this clone itself: At one end the junction does not follow the germline gene, possibly because of a read error. The chain employs TRBV2 and TRBJ1-2, with 9 bases identical to TRBD1. This CDR3 is 15 amino acids long. Germline CDR1 and CDR2: SNHLY and FYNNEI. The CDR3 loop is CASREERTGVGSYTF. Here the CDR3 DNA reads TGTGCCAGCAGGGAAGAAAGGACAGGGGTTGGGAGCTACACCTTC.

This chain links TRBV30 with TRBJ2-7, with 7 bases that match TRBD2. V lost 5 bases, J lost 6 bases, and 10 bases stayed unmatched. This CDR3 contains 13 residues. Germline values: CDR1 GTSNPN, CDR2 SVGIG (reference sequence). The CDR3, as DNA: TGTGCCTGGGAACCTAGCGGTTGGGGCGAGCAGTACTTC. This translates into CAWEPSGWGEQYF. The full variable domain, its missing parts supplied by reference TRBV30 and TRBJ2-7, is SQTIHQWPATLVQPVGSPLSLECTVEGTSNPNLYWYRQAAGRGLQLLFYSVGIGQISSEVPQNLSASRPQDRQFILSSKKLLLSDSGFYLCAWEPSGWGEQYFGPGTRLTVT.

The chain carries TRBV27 and TRBJ2-1; 8 bases map to TRBD1. The ends lost 6 bases at V and 7 bases at J; junction bases unmatched: 11. The CDR3 contains 15 residues. In germline, CDR1 is MNHEY, CDR2 SMNVEV (reference sequence). The CDR3 DNA follows: TGTGCCAGCAGCACAACAGGGACAGGCGAGAATGAGCAGTTCTTC. Amino acid sequence: CASSTTGTGENEQFF.

This clone showed up just once. This chain connects TRBV27 to TRBJ2-7; 13 bases are shared with TRBD2. CDR1 is MNHEY, CDR2 SMNVEV, per germline (reference sequence). Trimming cost V 8 bases and J 1 base; bases outside gene matches: 14. This CDR3 region has 18 residues. For the CDR3, the DNA is TGTGCCAGCCGGAGTGAGTTACTAGCGGGAGGGCGGTCCTACGAGCAGTACTTC. Its translation is CASRSELLAGGRSYEQYF.

This chain joins TRBV23-1 and TRBJ1-6; the D is unclear. TRBV23-1 is given ORF status, its function remaining uncertain. CDR3 length: 19 residues. Deletions cut 2 bases from V and 3 bases from J, with 20 bases between. The CDR3 sequence is CASSQPPSTTRNYNSPLHF. In DNA form, the CDR3 reads TGCGCCAGCAGTCAACCGCCCTCGACGACAAGGAACTATAATTCACCCCTCCACTTT.

This rearrangement joins TRBV6-5 to TRBJ2-7; the D gene is possibly TRBD1 (5 bases). The CDR3 contains 16 residues. Trimming took off 0 bases at V and 4 bases at J, with 16 bases between the two ends. Per germline, CDR1 MNHEY and CDR2 SVGAGI. CDR3 in DNA: TGTGCCAGCAGTTACTCTTGGGGCCCGGTGGGATACGAGCAGTACTTC. Translation: CASSYSWGPVGYEQYF.